Each of the 13 T cell receptor beta chains below was sequenced from the same sample in a study of OX40 agonist ivuxolimab in advanced cancers. Assay used: immunoSEQ multiplex PCR; TCRdb lists only in-frame clones, some missing. The sample contains 12,000 or so clones, 85% to 90% of which appear only once. The source material was CD4+ or CD8+ T cells sorted from blood, sampled in a trial of the OX40 agonist ivuxolimab. Every receptor here comes from an adult with an advanced solid tumor such as melanoma, head and neck, liver or kidney cancer.

The genes are TRBV19 and TRBJ1-4, with 11 bases fitting TRBD1. This CDR3 spans 15 amino acids. The ends lost 5 bases at V and 8 bases at J; junction bases unmatched: 7. The germline V gene has CDR1 LNHDA and CDR2 SQIVND (reference sequence). The DNA for the CDR3 is TGTGCCAGTAGTCCGACGGACAGGGGGCGGGAAAAACTGTTTTTT. Translation: CASSPTDRGREKLFF.

This clone was recorded only once. This chain connects TRBV2 to TRBJ2-7; D possibly corresponds to TRBD2 (6 bases). Trimming pared 10 bases from V and 5 bases from J, leaving 21 bases between. CDR1 SNHLY and CDR2 FYNNEI come from the germline V gene. The length of the CDR3 is 14 residues. Written as DNA, the CDR3 is TGTGCCACCTTTTTGGGCAGCGGGCGGAACGAGCAGTACTTC. It is translated as CATFLGSGRNEQYF.

The chain couples TRBV6-5 to TRBJ2-2; 8 nucleotides agree with TRBD2. Losses at the gene ends were 6 bases for V and 2 bases for J; bases not matched to a gene: 5. Per germline, CDR1 MNHEY and CDR2 SVGAGI. The CDR3 has 15 amino acids. The CDR3: CASSRTSFNTGELFF. The CDR3 region has the DNA TGTGCCAGCAGCCGGACTAGCTTCAACACCGGGGAGCTGTTTTTT.

The chain recombines TRBV27 with TRBJ2-1; TRBD2 aligns across 13 bases. The trim removed 5 bases at V and 7 bases at J, leaving 8 bases unmatched. The CDR3 is 16 residues long. CDR1 is MNHEY and CDR2 is SMNVEV in the germline V gene (reference sequence). The CDR3 DNA follows: TGTGCCAGCAGTATACTTACTAGCGGGGGGGCGAATGAGCAGTTCTTC. It is translated as CASSILTSGGANEQFF.

The chain couples TRBV7-3 to TRBJ2-2, with D tentatively TRBD2 (6 bases). V lost 5 bases to trimming and J lost 6 bases, with 16 bases between them. The CDR3 loop spans 15 amino acids. Germline V gene lookup returns CDR1 SGHTA and CDR2 FQGTGA. CDR3 loop: CASSPHLGLSGELFF. The DNA for the CDR3 is TGTGCCAGCAGCCCACACTTGGGACTCTCCGGGGAGCTGTTTTTT.

V and J are TRBV6-5 and TRBJ1-4, with 9 bases that match TRBD1. The CDR3 is made up of 13 amino acids. J lost 11 bases, V lost 6 bases, and 7 bases had no gene match. From germline, CDR1 is MNHEY and CDR2 SVGAGI. The CDR3 spells CASSPGTGQKLFF. In DNA, the CDR3 is TGTGCCAGCAGCCCCGGGACAGGGCAGAAACTGTTTTTT.

The chain recombines TRBV7-2 with TRBJ2-7; D is possibly TRBD1 (5 bases). CDR1 and CDR2 from the germline V gene are SGHTA and FQGNSA. The V end lost 3 bases, the J end lost 0 bases, and 12 bases lay between the germline ends. The CDR3 sequence is 15 residues long. CDR3 amino acids: CASSFLQASSYEQYF. The CDR3, as DNA: TGTGCCAGCAGCTTCTTACAGGCGAGCTCCTACGAGCAGTACTTC.

V and J are TRBV9 and TRBJ2-1; TRBD1 matches at 9 bases. The CDR3 loop spans 16 amino acids. The germline gives CDR1 SGDLS, CDR2 YYNGEE. V gave up 4 bases and J gave up 7 bases; unmatched junction bases: 12. The CDR3 loop reads CASSQRGQGVWNEQFF. DNA for the CDR3: TGTGCCAGCAGCCAAAGGGGACAGGGAGTTTGGAATGAGCAGTTCTTC.

The rearrangement links TRBV7-6 to TRBJ1-2; perhaps TRBD1 as D (6 bases). Germline V gene sequence: CDR1 SGHVS, CDR2 FNYEAQ. V lost 5 bases and J 8 bases, leaving 15 bases between the germline ends. This CDR3 is built from 13 residues. The CDR3 reads CASSPSGAGGYTF. DNA of the CDR3: TGTGCCAGCAGCCCATCGGGGGCCGGGGGCTACACCTTC.

This chain uses TRBV27 with TRBJ2-5; TRBD2 matches at 8 bases. The CDR3 totals 15 residues. The germline gives CDR1 MNHEY, CDR2 SMNVEV (reference sequence). Trimming took 3 bases from V and 3 from J; bases not matched to a gene: 6. In nucleotides, the CDR3 is TGTGCCAGCAGTTTTATCGGGGGGGCGGAAGAGACCCAGTACTTC. Protein product: CASSFIGGAEETQYF.

This rearrangement joins TRBV2 to TRBJ2-5; possible D gene TRBD2, 7 bases. The CDR3 is made up of 16 amino acids. The germline V gene encodes CDR1 SNHLY and CDR2 FYNNEI. V was trimmed by 2 bases and J by 5 bases, leaving 18 bases between them. The chain's CDR3 is CASSEKWGGRLETQYF. The CDR3 region has the DNA TGTGCCAGCAGTGAAAAGTGGGGGGGGCGTCTCGAGACCCAGTACTTC.

CDR3 DNA: TGTGCCTGGAGTGTCGGCACCACCCACGCGGAAGCTTTCTTT. Protein: CAWSVGTTHAEAFF. The V gene is TRBV30, the J gene TRBJ1-1; D is uncertain. CDR1 GTSNPN and CDR2 SVGIG come from the germline V gene (reference sequence). Trimming took 0 bases from V and 8 from J, leaving 16 bases between them. The CDR3 runs 14 residues. Full variable domain (missing parts from reference TRBV30 and TRBJ1-1): SQTIHQWPATLVQPVGSPLSLECTVEGTSNPNLYWYRQAAGRGLQLLFYSVGIGQISSEVPQNLSASRPQDRQFILSSKKLLLSDSGFYLCAWSVGTTHAEAFFGQGTRLTVV.

The chain uses TRBV28 and TRBJ1-1, with TRBD1 matching over 9 bases. The germline CDR1 and CDR2 sequences are MDHEN and SYDVKM. With 3 bases clipped from V and 4 bases from J, the junction kept 12 bases outside the gene matches. The CDR3 has 17 residues. CDR3 in amino acids: CASSFLRTGVLGTEAFF. The CDR3 DNA reads as TGTGCCAGCAGTTTCCTACGGACAGGGGTTTTGGGCACTGAAGCTTTCTTT.